A selection of T cell receptor beta chains follows, all from one sample in a study of beta chain features in type 1 diabetes. TCRdb's copy holds only in-frame clones and misses some; the assay was immunoSEQ multiplex PCR. The sample lists around 240,000 clones, 16% occurring once. Source material: naive CD4+ T cells from blood. All receptors come from a man aged 25 to 40 with type 1 diabetes. Each CDR3 is given with its conserved first and last residue. Each record gives: clone size, D gene, J gene, V gene, CDR3 DNA, CDR3 protein. The D gene is left open where the match is weak. Only part of the rows carry a size: once, few, many, or a class if the clone is expanded.

clone size: few; D gene: -; J gene: TRBJ1-1; V gene: TRBV30; CDR3 DNA: TGTGCCTGGAATCTGGACAGTTACACTGAAGCTTTCTTT; CDR3 protein: CAWNLDSYTEAFF
clone size: few; D gene: -; J gene: TRBJ2-5; V gene: TRBV7-2; CDR3 DNA: TGTGCCAGCAGCAAGAACCGACCGGTCGGGAGCGGCGAGACCCAGTACTTC; CDR3 protein: CASSKNRPVGSGETQYF
clone size: -; D gene: TRBD1; J gene: TRBJ2-5; V gene: TRBV15; CDR3 DNA: TGTGCCACCAGCAGCTCCCTGAAGGGACAGGGGCAAGAGACCCAGTACTTC; CDR3 protein: CATSSSLKGQGQETQYF
clone size: few; D gene: -; J gene: TRBJ2-3; V gene: TRBV7-2; CDR3 DNA: TGTGCCAGCAGCTTACACATGGCAGGCGAATCAGATACGCAGTATTTT; CDR3 protein: CASSLHMAGESDTQYF
clone size: -; D gene: -; J gene: TRBJ1-4; V gene: TRBV9; CDR3 DNA: TGTGCCAGCAGCGTACGGGACGGTAATGAAAAACTGTTTTTT; CDR3 protein: CASSVRDGNEKLFF
clone size: few; D gene: TRBD1; J gene: TRBJ2-2; V gene: TRBV29-1; CDR3 DNA: TGCAGCGTCCTCGATCCGGGACAGGGGGCCGCCGGGGAGCTGTTTTTT; CDR3 protein: CSVLDPGQGAAGELFF
clone size: -; D gene: -; J gene: TRBJ2-6; V gene: TRBV7-2; CDR3 DNA: TGTGCCAGCCTACGGACCTCTGGGGCCAACGTCCTGACTTTC; CDR3 protein: CASLRTSGANVLTF
clone size: -; D gene: -; J gene: TRBJ2-1; V gene: TRBV9; CDR3 DNA: TGTGCCAGCAGCGTAGGACCTCCGGGAGCAATGAATGAGCAGTTCTTC; CDR3 protein: CASSVGPPGAMNEQFF
clone size: -; D gene: -; J gene: TRBJ2-7; V gene: TRBV30; CDR3 DNA: TGTGCCTGGAGTGTGGACGGCGTCTACGAGCAGTACTTC; CDR3 protein: CAWSVDGVYEQYF
clone size: -; D gene: TRBD2; J gene: TRBJ2-1; V gene: TRBV30; CDR3 DNA: TGTGCCTGGACCTCTGGTACTAGCGGTTACAATGAGCAGTTCTTC; CDR3 protein: CAWTSGTSGYNEQFF
clone size: few; D gene: -; J gene: TRBJ2-6; V gene: TRBV29-1; CDR3 DNA: TGCAGCGTTGAGACCATCCTCTCAAAAGGCTCTGGGGCCAACGTCCTGACTTTC; CDR3 protein: CSVETILSKGSGANVLTF
clone size: few; D gene: -; J gene: TRBJ2-7; V gene: TRBV6-1; CDR3 DNA: TGTGCCAGCAGTGAAAGGAGAATCGAGCAGTACTTC; CDR3 protein: CASSERRIEQYF
clone size: few; D gene: -; J gene: TRBJ2-6; V gene: TRBV15; CDR3 DNA: TGTGCCACCAGCAGAGACAGGGCCAACGTCCTGACTTTC; CDR3 protein: CATSRDRANVLTF
clone size: few; D gene: -; J gene: TRBJ2-2; V gene: TRBV5-6; CDR3 DNA: TGTGCCAGCAGCGTCACCGGGGAGCTGTTTTTT; CDR3 protein: CASSVTGELFF
clone size: few; D gene: -; J gene: TRBJ2-1; V gene: TRBV18; CDR3 DNA: TGTGCCAGCTCACCATCAGGGGAGCTAGGCAATGAGCAGTTCTTC; CDR3 protein: CASSPSGELGNEQFF
clone size: few; D gene: -; J gene: TRBJ2-7; V gene: TRBV15; CDR3 DNA: TGTGCCACCAGCAGAGATAAGAGGGAGCAGTACTTC; CDR3 protein: CATSRDKREQYF
clone size: few; D gene: TRBD1; J gene: TRBJ1-5; V gene: TRBV29-1; CDR3 DNA: TGCAGCGTTCGGGACAGCATAACCAATCAGCCCCAGCATTTT; CDR3 protein: CSVRDSITNQPQHF
clone size: few; D gene: TRBD2; J gene: TRBJ2-3; V gene: TRBV6-1; CDR3 DNA: TGTGCCAGCAGTGAGTTAGCGGGCTCTAGCACAGATACGCAGTATTTT; CDR3 protein: CASSELAGSSTDTQYF
clone size: -; D gene: TRBD1; J gene: TRBJ1-2; V gene: TRBV28; CDR3 DNA: TGTGCCAGCAGAGAAGGGACAGCAACTTATGGCTACACCTTC; CDR3 protein: CASREGTATYGYTF
clone size: -; D gene: TRBD2; J gene: TRBJ2-1; V gene: TRBV29-1; CDR3 DNA: TGCAGCGCCGACGGGACTAGCGGATCGGCGGAGCAGTTCTTC; CDR3 protein: CSADGTSGSAEQFF
clone size: -; D gene: -; J gene: TRBJ2-1; V gene: TRBV15; CDR3 DNA: TGTGCCACCAGCAGAGATGTGGCGAATGAGCAGTTCTTC; CDR3 protein: CATSRDVANEQFF
clone size: -; D gene: -; J gene: TRBJ1-2; V gene: TRBV7-2; CDR3 DNA: TGTGCCAGCAGCTCACTCGCGGGAGGTTATGGCTACACCTTC; CDR3 protein: CASSSLAGGYGYTF
clone size: -; D gene: -; J gene: TRBJ2-2; V gene: TRBV27; CDR3 DNA: TGTGCCAGCAGTTTCCGCACCGGGGAGCTGTTTTTT; CDR3 protein: CASSFRTGELFF
clone size: few; D gene: TRBD1; J gene: TRBJ2-3; V gene: TRBV11-2; CDR3 DNA: TGTGCCAGCAGGGTAGGACAGGGCAGCACAGATACGCAGTATTTT; CDR3 protein: CASRVGQGSTDTQYF
clone size: -; D gene: -; J gene: TRBJ2-4; V gene: TRBV29-1; CDR3 DNA: TGCAGCGTTGAGGGGGCAGACATTCAGTACTTC; CDR3 protein: CSVEGADIQYF
clone size: -; D gene: -; J gene: TRBJ2-1; V gene: TRBV30; CDR3 DNA: TGTGCCTGGAGTGTTGGCCTCGGTGAGCAGTTCTTC; CDR3 protein: CAWSVGLGEQFF
clone size: few; D gene: -; J gene: TRBJ2-5; V gene: TRBV28; CDR3 DNA: TGTGCCAGCAGTTTAAGATTCCGAGAGACCCAGTACTTC; CDR3 protein: CASSLRFRETQYF
clone size: few; D gene: -; J gene: TRBJ2-3; V gene: TRBV19; CDR3 DNA: TGTGCCAGTAGTATCGGCAGAATCACAGATACGCAGTATTTT; CDR3 protein: CASSIGRITDTQYF
clone size: few; D gene: -; J gene: TRBJ1-1; V gene: TRBV29-1; CDR3 DNA: TGCAGCGTTGCAACCAGGGGAGCGGGGAAAGCTTTCTTT; CDR3 protein: CSVATRGAGKAFF
clone size: few; D gene: -; J gene: TRBJ2-3; V gene: TRBV7-8; CDR3 DNA: TGTGCCAGCAGCTACACAGATACGCAGTATTTT; CDR3 protein: CASSYTDTQYF
clone size: few; D gene: -; J gene: TRBJ2-7; V gene: TRBV30; CDR3 DNA: TGTGCCTGGAGTCGAGGGCTGGGGGAGCAGTACTTC; CDR3 protein: CAWSRGLGEQYF
clone size: -; D gene: -; J gene: TRBJ2-7; V gene: TRBV28; CDR3 DNA: TGTGCCAGCAGTTTAACGGACAGCTACGAGCAGTACTTC; CDR3 protein: CASSLTDSYEQYF
clone size: -; D gene: -; J gene: TRBJ2-3; V gene: TRBV7-9; CDR3 DNA: TGTGCCAGCACCTTTAGCGGCAGCACAGATACGCAGTATTTT; CDR3 protein: CASTFSGSTDTQYF
clone size: once; D gene: TRBD2; J gene: TRBJ2-2; V gene: TRBV11-2; CDR3 DNA: TGTGCCAGCAGCTCGACGGGCGGGGGCACCGGGGAGCTGTTTTTT; CDR3 protein: CASSSTGGGTGELFF
clone size: -; D gene: TRBD1; J gene: TRBJ1-1; V gene: TRBV7-9; CDR3 DNA: TGTGCCAGCAGCTTACGGGACAGGGACACTGAAGCTTTCTTT; CDR3 protein: CASSLRDRDTEAFF
clone size: -; D gene: -; J gene: TRBJ2-5; V gene: TRBV5-1; CDR3 DNA: TGCGCCAGCAGCTTATTGACTAGAGGTGGAGAGACCCAGTACTTC; CDR3 protein: CASSLLTRGGETQYF
clone size: -; D gene: -; J gene: TRBJ2-1; V gene: TRBV7-2; CDR3 DNA: TGTGCCAGCAGCTTTAGCAGCGGGCCCTCCTACAATGAGCAGTTCTTC; CDR3 protein: CASSFSSGPSYNEQFF
clone size: -; D gene: -; J gene: TRBJ2-5; V gene: TRBV25-1; CDR3 DNA: TGTGCCAGCAGTGAACCAGCGTCTACTCAAGAGACCCAGTACTTC; CDR3 protein: CASSEPASTQETQYF
clone size: -; D gene: -; J gene: TRBJ2-2; V gene: TRBV29-1; CDR3 DNA: TGCAGCGTTGAAGCCGGGGAGCTGTTTTTT; CDR3 protein: CSVEAGELFF
clone size: -; D gene: -; J gene: TRBJ2-3; V gene: TRBV7-3; CDR3 DNA: TGTGCCAGCAGCCCCCCGGGGGCGTCAGATACGCAGTATTTT; CDR3 protein: CASSPPGASDTQYF
clone size: few; D gene: -; J gene: TRBJ1-5; V gene: TRBV19; CDR3 DNA: TGTGCCAGTAGACCCTACGGGGGGCATGGGCAGCCCCAGCATTTT; CDR3 protein: CASRPYGGHGQPQHF
clone size: -; D gene: -; J gene: TRBJ2-7; V gene: TRBV25-1; CDR3 DNA: TGTGCCAGCAGTGATCGACCAGACAGTTACGAGCAGTACTTC; CDR3 protein: CASSDRPDSYEQYF
clone size: few; D gene: -; J gene: TRBJ1-1; V gene: TRBV27; CDR3 DNA: TGTGCCAGCAGTTTATCGGAGGGGAGGGGTGAAGCTTTCTTT; CDR3 protein: CASSLSEGRGEAFF
clone size: -; D gene: -; J gene: TRBJ2-6; V gene: TRBV30; CDR3 DNA: TGTGCCTGGAGGTGGTTGTCGGGGTCTGGGGCCAACGTCCTGACTTTC; CDR3 protein: CAWRWLSGSGANVLTF
clone size: few; D gene: TRBD2; J gene: TRBJ2-1; V gene: TRBV7-2; CDR3 DNA: TGTGCCAGCAGTCTACTAGCGGTGAGCTACAATGAGCAGTTCTTC; CDR3 protein: CASSLLAVSYNEQFF
clone size: -; D gene: -; J gene: TRBJ1-5; V gene: TRBV30; CDR3 DNA: TGTGCCTGGAGTCCGGATTCACGTCAGCCCCAGCATTTT; CDR3 protein: CAWSPDSRQPQHF
clone size: few; D gene: -; J gene: TRBJ2-6; V gene: TRBV7-9; CDR3 DNA: TGTGCCAGCAGGAGCTTCTCTGGGGCCAACGTCCTGACTTTC; CDR3 protein: CASRSFSGANVLTF
clone size: -; D gene: -; J gene: TRBJ1-1; V gene: TRBV5-1; CDR3 DNA: TGCGCCAGCAGCTTGGCAGGGGCACTCAACACTGAAGCTTTCTTT; CDR3 protein: CASSLAGALNTEAFF
clone size: -; D gene: -; J gene: TRBJ1-2; V gene: TRBV4-3; CDR3 DNA: TGCGCCAGCAGCCAAGACCACGGCGCCTATGGCTACACCTTC; CDR3 protein: CASSQDHGAYGYTF
clone size: -; D gene: -; J gene: TRBJ2-7; V gene: TRBV29-1; CDR3 DNA: TGCAGCGTTGTCAGGGGCGATAACTACGAGCAGTACTTC; CDR3 protein: CSVVRGDNYEQYF
clone size: few; D gene: -; J gene: TRBJ2-1; V gene: TRBV4-3; CDR3 DNA: TGCGCCAGCAGCCAAGAGGCGGGCAATGAGCAGTTCTTC; CDR3 protein: CASSQEAGNEQFF
clone size: -; D gene: TRBD2; J gene: TRBJ2-3; V gene: TRBV9; CDR3 DNA: TGTGCCAGCAGCGGGAGCGGGAGGGGCACAGATACGCAGTATTTT; CDR3 protein: CASSGSGRGTDTQYF
clone size: few; D gene: TRBD1; J gene: TRBJ2-1; V gene: TRBV2; CDR3 DNA: TGTGCCAGCAGTTTGACAGGGAAATACAATGAGCAGTTCTTC; CDR3 protein: CASSLTGKYNEQFF
clone size: few; D gene: TRBD2; J gene: TRBJ2-1; V gene: TRBV7-9; CDR3 DNA: TGTGCCAGCCTGGGCGGGACTAACAATGAGCAGTTCTTC; CDR3 protein: CASLGGTNNEQFF
clone size: -; D gene: TRBD2; J gene: TRBJ2-1; V gene: TRBV15; CDR3 DNA: TGTGCCACCAGCAGAGAGCCTAGCGGGAGCAATGAGCAGTTCTTC; CDR3 protein: CATSREPSGSNEQFF
clone size: -; D gene: TRBD1; J gene: TRBJ2-3; V gene: TRBV9; CDR3 DNA: TGTGCCAGCAGCCCTCAGAGGACAGGGACAGATACGCAGTATTTT; CDR3 protein: CASSPQRTGTDTQYF
clone size: -; D gene: -; J gene: TRBJ2-5; V gene: TRBV7-6; CDR3 DNA: TGTGCCAGCAGCCCCTCGCCAGAGACCCAGTACTTC; CDR3 protein: CASSPSPETQYF
clone size: few; D gene: -; J gene: TRBJ1-4; V gene: TRBV29-1; CDR3 DNA: TGCAGCGCCTCCGTTCAAAATGAAAAACTGTTTTTT; CDR3 protein: CSASVQNEKLFF
clone size: -; D gene: TRBD2; J gene: TRBJ2-1; V gene: TRBV9; CDR3 DNA: TGTGCCAGCAGCGTAGGGGCGGGAGGGTTCAATGAGCAGTTCTTC; CDR3 protein: CASSVGAGGFNEQFF
clone size: few; D gene: -; J gene: TRBJ2-7; V gene: TRBV6-5; CDR3 DNA: TGTGCCAGCAGTTACTCCAGGTACAGTCTGTACTTC; CDR3 protein: CASSYSRYSLYF